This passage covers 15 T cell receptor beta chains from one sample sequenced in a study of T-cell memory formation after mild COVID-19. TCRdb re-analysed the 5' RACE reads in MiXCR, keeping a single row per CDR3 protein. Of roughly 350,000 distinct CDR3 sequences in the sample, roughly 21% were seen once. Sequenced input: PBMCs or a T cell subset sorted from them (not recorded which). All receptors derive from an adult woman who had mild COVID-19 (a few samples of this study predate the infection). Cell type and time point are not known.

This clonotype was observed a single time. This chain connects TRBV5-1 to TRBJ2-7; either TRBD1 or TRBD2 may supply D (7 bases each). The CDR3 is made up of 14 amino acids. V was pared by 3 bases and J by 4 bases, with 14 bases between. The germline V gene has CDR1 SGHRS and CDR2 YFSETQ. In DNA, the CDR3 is TGCGCCAGCAGCTCCGGGGAGGGGGCGTACGAGCAGTACTTC. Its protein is CASSSGEGAYEQYF.

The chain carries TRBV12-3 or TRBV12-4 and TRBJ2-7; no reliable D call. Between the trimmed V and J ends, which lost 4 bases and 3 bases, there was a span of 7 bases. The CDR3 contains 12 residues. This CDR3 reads CASSSGIYEQYF. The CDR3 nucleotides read TGTGCCAGCAGTTCCGGAATCTACGAGCAGTACTTC.

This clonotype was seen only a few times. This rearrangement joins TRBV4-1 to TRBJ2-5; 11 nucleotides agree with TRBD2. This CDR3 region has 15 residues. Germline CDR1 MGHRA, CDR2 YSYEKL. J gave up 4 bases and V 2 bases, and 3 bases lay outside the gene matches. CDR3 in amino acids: CASSQLAGGGETQYF. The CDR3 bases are TGCGCCAGCAGCCAACTAGCGGGGGGCGGAGAGACCCAGTACTTC.

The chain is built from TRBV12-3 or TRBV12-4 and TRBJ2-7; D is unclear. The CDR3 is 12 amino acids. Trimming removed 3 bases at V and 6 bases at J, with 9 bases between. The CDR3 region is CASSLEWPEQYF. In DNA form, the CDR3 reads TGTGCCAGCAGTTTGGAGTGGCCCGAGCAGTACTTC.

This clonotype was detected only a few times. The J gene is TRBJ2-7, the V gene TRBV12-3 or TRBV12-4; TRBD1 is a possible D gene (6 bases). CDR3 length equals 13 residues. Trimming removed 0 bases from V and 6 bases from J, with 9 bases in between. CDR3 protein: CASSLAQGFEQYF. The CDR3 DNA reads TGTGCCAGCAGTTTAGCGCAGGGGTTCGAGCAGTACTTC.

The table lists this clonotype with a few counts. The CDR3 region has the DNA TGTGCCAGCGGATATCTGGACGCAAAAGAGACCCAGTACTTC. Amino acid sequence: CASGYLDAKETQYF. The chain uses TRBV28 and TRBJ2-5; D unclear. Germline V lookup: CDR1 MDHEN, CDR2 SYDVKM. The CDR3 extends over 14 amino acids. Between the trimmed V and J ends, which lost 8 bases and 3 bases, there was a span of 16 bases.

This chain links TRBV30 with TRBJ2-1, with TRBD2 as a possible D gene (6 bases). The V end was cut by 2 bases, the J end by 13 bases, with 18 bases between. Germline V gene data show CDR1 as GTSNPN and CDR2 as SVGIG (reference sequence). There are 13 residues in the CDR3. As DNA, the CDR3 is TGTGCCTGGAGTATAAACCGGGACTTCCAACAGTTCTTC. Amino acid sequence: CAWSINRDFQQFF.

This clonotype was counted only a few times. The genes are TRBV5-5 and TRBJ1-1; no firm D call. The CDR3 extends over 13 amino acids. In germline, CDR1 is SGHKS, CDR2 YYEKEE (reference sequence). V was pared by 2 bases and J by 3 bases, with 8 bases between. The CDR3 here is CASSLDTDTEAFF. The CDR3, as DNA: TGTGCCAGCAGCTTAGACACGGACACTGAAGCTTTCTTT.

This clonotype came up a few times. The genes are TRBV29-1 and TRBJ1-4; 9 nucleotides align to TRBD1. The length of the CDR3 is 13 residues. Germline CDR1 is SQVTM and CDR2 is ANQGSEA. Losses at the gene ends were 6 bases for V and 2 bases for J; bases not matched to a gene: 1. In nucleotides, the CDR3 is TGCAGCGTGGGGACAGGGACTAATGAAAAACTGTTTTTT. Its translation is CSVGTGTNEKLFF.

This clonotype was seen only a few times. CDR3 in amino acids: CASSQQGGEQYF. In DNA form, the CDR3 reads TGTGCCAGCAGCCAGCAGGGTGGAGAGCAGTACTTC. The chain recombines TRBV7-7 with TRBJ2-7; the D gene is possibly TRBD1 (5 bases). The CDR3 length is 12 residues. Germline V gene data show CDR1 as SSHAT and CDR2 as FNYEAQ (reference sequence). V shed 5 bases and J shed 7 bases, with 12 bases lying between them.

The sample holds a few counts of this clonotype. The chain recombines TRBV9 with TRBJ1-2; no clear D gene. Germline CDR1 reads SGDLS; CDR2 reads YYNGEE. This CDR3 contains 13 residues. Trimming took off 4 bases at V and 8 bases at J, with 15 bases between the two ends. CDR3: CASSPRGLEGYTF. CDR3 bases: TGTGCCAGCAGCCCACGAGGGCTCGAGGGCTACACCTTC.

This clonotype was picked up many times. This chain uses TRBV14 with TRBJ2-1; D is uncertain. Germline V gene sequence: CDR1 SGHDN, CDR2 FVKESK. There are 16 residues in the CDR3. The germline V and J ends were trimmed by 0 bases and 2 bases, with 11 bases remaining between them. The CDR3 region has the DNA TGTGCCAGCAGCCAAGACTATGTGAGCCCCTACAATGAGCAGTTCTTC. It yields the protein CASSQDYVSPYNEQFF.

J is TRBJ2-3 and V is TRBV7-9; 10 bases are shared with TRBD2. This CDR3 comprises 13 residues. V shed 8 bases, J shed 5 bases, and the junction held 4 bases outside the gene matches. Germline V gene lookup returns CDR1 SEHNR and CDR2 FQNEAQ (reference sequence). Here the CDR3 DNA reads TGTGCCAGCTTACTAGCGGGGAAAGATACGCAGTATTTT. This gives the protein CASLLAGKDTQYF.

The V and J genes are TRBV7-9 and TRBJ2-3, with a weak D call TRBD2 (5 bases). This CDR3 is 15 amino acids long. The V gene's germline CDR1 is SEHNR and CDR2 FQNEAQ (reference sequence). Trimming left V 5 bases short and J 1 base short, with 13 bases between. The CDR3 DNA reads TGTGCCAGCAGCCATCGGACTGGTGGCACAGATACGCAGTATTTT. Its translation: CASSHRTGGTDTQYF. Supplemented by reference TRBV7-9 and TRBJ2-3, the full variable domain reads DTGVSQNPRHKITKRGQNVTFRCDPISEHNRLYWYRQTLGQGPEFLTYFQNEAQLEKSRLLSDRFSAERPKGSFSTLEIQRTEQGDSAMYLCASSHRTGGTDTQYFGPGTRLTVL.

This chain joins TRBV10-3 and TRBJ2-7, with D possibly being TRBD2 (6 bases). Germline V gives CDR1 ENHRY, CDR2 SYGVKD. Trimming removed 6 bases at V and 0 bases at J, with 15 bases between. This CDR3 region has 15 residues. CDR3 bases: TGTGCCATCAGGGCGTTAGCGGCTAGCTCCTACGAGCAGTACTTC. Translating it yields CAIRALAASSYEQYF.